This TCR beta chain was found in a study of blood T cell repertoires in COVID-19 (dated by TCRdb to 2020 to 2022). Context from the whole study: Samples from collaborators originated in the United States, Italy and Spain and spanned both the acute and convalescent phases of COVID-19. The material from the prospective study consisted of cDNA or gDNA derived from T cells, B-cell-depleted T cells, or PBMCs. Subjects who had been exposed to COVID-19, were actively infected with it, or had recovered from it provided the deeply sampled blood TCRbeta repertoires that made up the dataset. The repertoires were made available in a free public database intended to serve as a resource for research on the immune response to SARS-CoV-2. The samples were drawn from two sources: the first 160 participants of the ongoing ImmuneRACE study, and 1,000 to 1,500 subjects contributed by 6 global collaborators. A de-identified subject ID, COVID-19 status, age in years and sex were almost always included in the sample metadata. HLA class I and class II types, where available, came from metadata supplied by the sample provider rather than from assay-based typing. On the study overall, not on this receptor specifically: The amount of clinical and demographic metadata varied by source and participant and was provided uncurated.

Note on this clone: This clone's antigen is unknown. No clone much larger than this one lies a single base away; base qualities are absent.

The collaborating institutions used their own protocols to collect whole blood in K2EDTA tubes. For TCRbeta analysis, collaborators shipped samples in one of three forms: frozen whole blood, isolated PBMCs, or DNA extracted from either of those sample types. CDR1 and CDR2 (LNHDA, SQIVND) derive from the germline V gene (reference sequence). From the cysteine through the phenylalanine, the CDR3 covers 13 amino acids. The CDR3 DNA has 39 bases and is translated from base 1. V is trimmed back by 5 bases and J by 8 bases, and the junction contains 4 bases that no gene match accounts for. TCRbeta CDR3 regions were amplified from genomic DNA by means of the immunoSEQ Assay, a bias-controlled multiplex PCR. As for how the authors treated the data: Within the assay, amplification of reference gene primers was used to estimate how many nucleated cells each sample contained. To quantify the absolute abundance of each unique TCRbeta CDR3 rearrangement, sequence reads were collapsed and filtered. For each sample, productive Simpson clonality was calculated as the square root of Simpson's diversity index over productive rearrangements. TCRdb limited this immuneACCESS table to in-frame rearrangements with V and J called. A share of clones is missing; checked studies link under half to unresolved V genes, and the rest is unexplained. The D gene and trimming were derived from the DNA, and the V and J assignments and clone size from that table. For this sample the table gives tens of thousands of clones, of which roughly 86% were detected only once. Roughly 15% of the sample lies in the top ten.

This clonotype was obtained from a man aged 60 to 69 with active or convalescent COVID-19. The source material was peripheral blood. Rearrangement joined TRBV19 to TRBJ1-4, and 8 bases in between align with TRBD1. The CDR3 is CASSSDREEKLFF. The nucleotide sequence reads TGTGCCAGTAGTTCGGACAGGGAAGAAAAACTGTTTTTT.